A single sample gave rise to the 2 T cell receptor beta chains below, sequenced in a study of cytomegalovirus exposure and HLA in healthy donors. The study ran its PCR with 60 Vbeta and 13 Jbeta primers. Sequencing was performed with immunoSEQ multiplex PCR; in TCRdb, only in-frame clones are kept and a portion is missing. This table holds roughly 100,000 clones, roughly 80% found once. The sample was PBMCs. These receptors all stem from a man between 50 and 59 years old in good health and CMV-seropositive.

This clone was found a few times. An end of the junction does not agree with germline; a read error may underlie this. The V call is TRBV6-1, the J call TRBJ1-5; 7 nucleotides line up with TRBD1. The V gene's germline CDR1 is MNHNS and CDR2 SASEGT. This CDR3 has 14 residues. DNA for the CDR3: TGTGTCAGCAGTGGGACAGTCGAAGGTAAGCCCCAGCATTTT. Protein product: CVSSGTVEGKPQHF.

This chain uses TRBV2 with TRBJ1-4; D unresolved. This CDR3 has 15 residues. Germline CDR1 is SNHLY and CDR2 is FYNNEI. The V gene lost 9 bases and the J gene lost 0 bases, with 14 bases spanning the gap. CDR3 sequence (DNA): TGTGCCAGTAAGATTCAACTTGCAACTAATGAAAAACTGTTTTTT. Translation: CASKIQLATNEKLFF.